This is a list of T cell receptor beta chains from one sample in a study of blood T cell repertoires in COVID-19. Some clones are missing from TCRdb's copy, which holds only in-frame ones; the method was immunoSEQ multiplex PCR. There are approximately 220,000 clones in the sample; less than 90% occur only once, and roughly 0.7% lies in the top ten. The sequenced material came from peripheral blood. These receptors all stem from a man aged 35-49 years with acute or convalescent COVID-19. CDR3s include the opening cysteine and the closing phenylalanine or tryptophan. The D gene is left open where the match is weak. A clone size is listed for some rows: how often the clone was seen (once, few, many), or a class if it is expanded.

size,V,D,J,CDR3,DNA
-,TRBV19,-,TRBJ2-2,CASLQLTGELFF,TGTGCCAGTTTACAGCTCACCGGGGAGCTGTTTTTT
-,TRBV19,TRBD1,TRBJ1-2,CASNLHPGQSLLNYGYTF,TGTGCCAGTAACTTGCATCCGGGACAGAGCCTCTTGAACTATGGCTACACCTTC
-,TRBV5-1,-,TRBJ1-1,CASTLLGARTEAFF,TGCGCCAGCACCCTTTTGGGGGCGCGGACTGAAGCTTTCTTT
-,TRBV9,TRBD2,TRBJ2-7,CASSRSGNSYEQYF,TGTGCCAGCAGTCGTAGCGGGAACTCCTACGAGCAGTACTTC
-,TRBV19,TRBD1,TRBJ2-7,CASSSRTGNEQYF,TGTGCCAGTAGTTCCAGGACAGGGAACGAGCAGTACTTC
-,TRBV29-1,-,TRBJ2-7,CSVEGLYEQYF,TGCAGCGTTGAAGGACTGTACGAGCAGTACTTC
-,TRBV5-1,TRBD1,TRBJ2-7,CASTARTGGGEQYF,TGCGCCAGCACCGCCCGAACAGGGGGAGGCGAGCAGTACTTC
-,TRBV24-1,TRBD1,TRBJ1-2,CASRRDRHYGYTF,TGTGCCAGTCGCCGGGACAGACACTATGGCTACACCTTC
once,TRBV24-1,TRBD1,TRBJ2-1,CATSDPIGGDYNEQFF,TGTGCCACCAGTGATCCAATAGGGGGCGACTACAATGAGCAGTTCTTC
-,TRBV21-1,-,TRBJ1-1,CASSPWTGGNTEAFF,TGTGCCAGCAGCCCTTGGACAGGGGGAAACACTGAAGCTTTCTTT
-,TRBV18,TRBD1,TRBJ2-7,CASSLLGQGGGYEQYF,TGTGCCAGCTCACTACTAGGACAGGGCGGAGGCTACGAGCAGTACTTC
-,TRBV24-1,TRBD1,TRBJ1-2,CATSGLPGGGQGGLYGYTF,TGTGCCACCAGTGGTCTCCCCGGAGGGGGACAGGGGGGTCTCTATGGCTACACCTTC
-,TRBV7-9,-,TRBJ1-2,CASSLGGQKSYTF,TGTGCCAGCAGCTTGGGAGGGCAAAAGAGCTACACCTTC
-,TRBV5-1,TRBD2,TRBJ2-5,CASSLRAGTSEGETQYF,TGCGCCAGCAGCTTGAGGGCCGGGACTAGCGAGGGAGAGACCCAGTACTTC
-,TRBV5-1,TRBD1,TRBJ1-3,CASSYGGTGTGNTIYF,TGCGCCAGCAGTTACGGCGGGACAGGGACTGGAAACACCATATATTTT
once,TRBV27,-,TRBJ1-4,CASSFSPEEKLFF,TGTGCCAGCAGTTTTTCCCCGGAGGAAAAACTGTTTTTT
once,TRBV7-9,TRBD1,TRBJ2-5,CASSTGTESQETQYF,TGTGCCAGCAGCACAGGGACAGAATCACAAGAGACCCAGTACTTC
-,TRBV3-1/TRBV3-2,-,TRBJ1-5,CASSPRQKDQPQHF,TGTGCCAGCAGCCCTAGACAGAAAGATCAGCCCCAGCATTTT
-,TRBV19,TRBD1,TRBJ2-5,CASSMWDRVKETQYF,TGTGCCAGTAGTATGTGGGACAGGGTAAAAGAGACCCAGTACTTC
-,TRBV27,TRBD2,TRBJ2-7,CASGRGDSVSSYEQYF,TGTGCCAGCGGACGGGGGGACTCCGTGAGCTCCTACGAGCAGTACTTC
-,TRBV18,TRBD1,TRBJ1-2,CASSNDRDYGYTF,TGTGCCAGCTCAAACGACAGGGACTATGGCTACACCTTC
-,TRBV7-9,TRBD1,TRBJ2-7,CASSLGRDRGSYEQYF,TGTGCCAGCAGCTTAGGCCGGGACAGGGGATCCTACGAGCAGTACTTC
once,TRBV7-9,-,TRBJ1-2,CASSFLGGNYGYTF,TGTGCCAGCAGCTTTCTTGGCGGAAACTATGGCTACACCTTC
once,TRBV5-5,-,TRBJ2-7,CASSTVPFYEQYF,TGTGCCAGCAGCACGGTCCCTTTCTACGAGCAGTACTTC
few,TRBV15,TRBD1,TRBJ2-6,CATSARARDRGPSGANVLTF,TGTGCCACCAGCGCCCGTGCCCGGGACAGGGGACCATCTGGGGCCAACGTCCTGACTTTC
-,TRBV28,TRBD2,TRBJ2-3,CASSPLGEGVVKDTQYF,TGTGCCAGCAGTCCCCTGGGGGAGGGCGTTGTTAAAGATACGCAGTATTTT
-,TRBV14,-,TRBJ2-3,CASSQRFRGSLSTDTQYF,TGTGCCAGCAGCCAAAGGTTCCGGGGGAGTTTGAGCACAGATACGCAGTATTTT
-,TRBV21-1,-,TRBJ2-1,CASSTTAGWCEQFF,TGTGCCAGCAGCACTACGGCAGGGTGGTGCGAGCAGTTCTTC
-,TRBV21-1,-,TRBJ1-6,CASSRGTGNLSPLHF,TGTGCCAGCAGCAGGGGGACAGGGAACCTTTCACCCCTCCACTTT
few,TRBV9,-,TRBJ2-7,CASSGAGDEQYF,TGTGCCAGCAGCGGGGCCGGGGACGAGCAGTACTTC
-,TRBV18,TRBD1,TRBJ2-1,CASSPFPRDSRTEQFF,TGTGCCAGCTCACCCTTTCCCCGGGACAGCAGGACTGAGCAGTTCTTC